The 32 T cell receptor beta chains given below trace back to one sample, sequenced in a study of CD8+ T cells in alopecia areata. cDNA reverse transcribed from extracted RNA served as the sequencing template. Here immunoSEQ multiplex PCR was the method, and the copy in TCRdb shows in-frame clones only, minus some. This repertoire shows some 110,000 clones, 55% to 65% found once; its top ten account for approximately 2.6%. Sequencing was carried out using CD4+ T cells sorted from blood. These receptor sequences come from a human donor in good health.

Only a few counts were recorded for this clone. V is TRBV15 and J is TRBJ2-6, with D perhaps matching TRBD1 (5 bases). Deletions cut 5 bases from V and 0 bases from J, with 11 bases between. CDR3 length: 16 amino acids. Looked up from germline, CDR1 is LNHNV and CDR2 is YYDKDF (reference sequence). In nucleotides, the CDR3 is TGTGCCACCAGCCGATCAGACAGCTCTGGGGCCAACGTCCTGACTTTC. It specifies CATSRSDSSGANVLTF.

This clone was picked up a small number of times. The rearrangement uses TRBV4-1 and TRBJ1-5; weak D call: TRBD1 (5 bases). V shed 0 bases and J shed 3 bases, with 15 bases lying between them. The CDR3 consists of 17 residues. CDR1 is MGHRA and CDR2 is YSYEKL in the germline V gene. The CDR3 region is CASSQEGRMNLNQPQHF. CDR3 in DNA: TGCGCCAGCAGCCAAGAGGGGCGGATGAATCTCAATCAGCCCCAGCATTTT.

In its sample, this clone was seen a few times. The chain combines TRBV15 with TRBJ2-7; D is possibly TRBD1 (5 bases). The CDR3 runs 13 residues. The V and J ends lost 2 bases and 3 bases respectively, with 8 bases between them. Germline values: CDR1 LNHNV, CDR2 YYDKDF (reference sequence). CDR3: CATSRPQGYEQYF. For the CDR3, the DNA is TGTGCCACCAGCAGACCCCAGGGCTACGAGCAGTACTTC.

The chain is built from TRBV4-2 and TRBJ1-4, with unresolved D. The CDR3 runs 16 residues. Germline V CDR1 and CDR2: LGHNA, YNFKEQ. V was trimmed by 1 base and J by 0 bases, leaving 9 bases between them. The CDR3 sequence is CASSQGGSATNEKLFF. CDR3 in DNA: TGTGCCAGCAGCCAAGGAGGGAGTGCAACTAATGAAAAACTGTTTTTT.

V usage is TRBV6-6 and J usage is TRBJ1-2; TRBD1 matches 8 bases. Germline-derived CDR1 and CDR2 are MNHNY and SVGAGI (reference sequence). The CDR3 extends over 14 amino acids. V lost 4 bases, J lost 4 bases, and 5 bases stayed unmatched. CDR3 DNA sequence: TGTGCCAGCAGTTCCTCGGACAGGGTCTATGGCTACACCTTC. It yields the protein CASSSSDRVYGYTF.

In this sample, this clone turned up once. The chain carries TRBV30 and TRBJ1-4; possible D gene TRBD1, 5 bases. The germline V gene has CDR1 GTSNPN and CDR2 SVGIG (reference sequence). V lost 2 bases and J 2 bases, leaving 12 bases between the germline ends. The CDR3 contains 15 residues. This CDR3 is CAWSTMGTTNEKLFF. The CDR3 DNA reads TGTGCCTGGAGTACGATGGGGACGACTAATGAAAAACTGTTTTTT.

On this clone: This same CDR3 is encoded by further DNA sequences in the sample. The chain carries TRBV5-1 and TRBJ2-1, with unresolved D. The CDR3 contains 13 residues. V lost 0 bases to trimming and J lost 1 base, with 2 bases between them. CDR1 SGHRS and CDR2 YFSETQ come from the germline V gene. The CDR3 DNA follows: TGCGCCAGCAGCTTGGGGTCCTACAATGAGCAGTTCTTC. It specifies CASSLGSYNEQFF.

CDR3 in amino acids: CASRPGEGNIQYF. The CDR3 bases are TGTGCCAGCAGACCAGGAGAGGGTAACATTCAGTACTTC. The chain couples TRBV7-9 to TRBJ2-4, with D tentatively TRBD2 (5 bases). Germline V gene sequence: CDR1 SEHNR, CDR2 FQNEAQ (reference sequence). V gave up 6 bases and J gave up 7 bases, with 13 bases separating them. The CDR3 covers 13 residues.

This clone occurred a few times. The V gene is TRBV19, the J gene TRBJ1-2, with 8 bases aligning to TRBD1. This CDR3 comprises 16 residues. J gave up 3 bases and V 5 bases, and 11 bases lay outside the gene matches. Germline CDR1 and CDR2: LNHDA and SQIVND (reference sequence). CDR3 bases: TGTGCCAGTAGTCCGACAGGGGCGCGGATGGACTATGGCTACACCTTC. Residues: CASSPTGARMDYGYTF.

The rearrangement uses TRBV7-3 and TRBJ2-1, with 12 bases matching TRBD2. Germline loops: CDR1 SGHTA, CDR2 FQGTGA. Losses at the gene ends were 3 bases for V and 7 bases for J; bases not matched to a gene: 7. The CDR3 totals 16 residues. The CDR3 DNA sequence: TGTGCCAGCAGCTTGCTACTAGCGGGGGGAGGTAATGAGCAGTTCTTC. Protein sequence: CASSLLLAGGGNEQFF.

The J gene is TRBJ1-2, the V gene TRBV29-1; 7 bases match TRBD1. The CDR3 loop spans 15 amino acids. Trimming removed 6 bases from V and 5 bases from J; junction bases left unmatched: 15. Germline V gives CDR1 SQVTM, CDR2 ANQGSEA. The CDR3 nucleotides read TGCAGCGTGGGAGCCGCCAGGGGGAGGAGTTATGGCTACACCTTC. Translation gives CSVGAARGRSYGYTF.

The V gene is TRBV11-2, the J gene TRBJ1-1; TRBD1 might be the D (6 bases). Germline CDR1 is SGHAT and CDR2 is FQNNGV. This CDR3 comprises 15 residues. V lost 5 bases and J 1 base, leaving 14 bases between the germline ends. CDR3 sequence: CASSLGDIPNTEAFF. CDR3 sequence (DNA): TGTGCCAGCAGCCTGGGGGACATCCCGAACACTGAAGCTTTCTTT. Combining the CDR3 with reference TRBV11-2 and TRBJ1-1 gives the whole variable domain EAGVAQSPRYKIIEKRQSVAFWCNPISGHATLYWYQQILGQGPKLLIQFQNNGVVDDSQLPKDRFSAERLKGVDSTLKIQPAKLEDSAVYLCASSLGDIPNTEAFFGQGTRLTVV.

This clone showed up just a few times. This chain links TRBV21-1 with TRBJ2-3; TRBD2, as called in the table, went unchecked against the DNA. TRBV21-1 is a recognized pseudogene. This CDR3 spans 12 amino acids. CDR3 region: CASPGGPDTQYF. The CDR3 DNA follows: TGTGCCAGCCCCGGAGGCCCAGATACGCAGTATTTT.

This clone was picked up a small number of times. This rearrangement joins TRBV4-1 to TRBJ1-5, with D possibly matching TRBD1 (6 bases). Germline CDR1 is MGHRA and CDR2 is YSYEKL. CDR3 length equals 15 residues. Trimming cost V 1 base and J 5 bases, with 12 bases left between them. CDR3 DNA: TGCGCCAGCAGCCAAGGGTCAGGGGTCGATCAGCCCCAGCATTTT. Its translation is CASSQGSGVDQPQHF.

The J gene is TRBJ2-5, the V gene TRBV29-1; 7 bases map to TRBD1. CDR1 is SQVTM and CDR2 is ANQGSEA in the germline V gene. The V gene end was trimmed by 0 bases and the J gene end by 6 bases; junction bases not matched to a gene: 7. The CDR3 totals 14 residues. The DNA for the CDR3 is TGCAGCGTTGAAGATCGGAACAGGGGAAAGACCCAGTACTTC. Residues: CSVEDRNRGKTQYF.

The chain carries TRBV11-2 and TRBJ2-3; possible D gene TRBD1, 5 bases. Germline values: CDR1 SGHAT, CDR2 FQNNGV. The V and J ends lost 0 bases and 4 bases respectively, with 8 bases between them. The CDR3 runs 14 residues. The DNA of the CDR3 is TGTGCCAGCAGCTTAGATTCAGGGTCAGATACGCAGTATTTT. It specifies CASSLDSGSDTQYF.

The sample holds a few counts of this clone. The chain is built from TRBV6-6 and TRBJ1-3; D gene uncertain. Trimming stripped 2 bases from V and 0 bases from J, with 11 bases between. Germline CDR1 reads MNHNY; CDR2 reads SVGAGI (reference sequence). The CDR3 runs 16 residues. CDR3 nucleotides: TGTGCCAGCAGTTACCGGGTCGTAGACTCTGGAAACACCATATATTTT. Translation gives CASSYRVVDSGNTIYF.

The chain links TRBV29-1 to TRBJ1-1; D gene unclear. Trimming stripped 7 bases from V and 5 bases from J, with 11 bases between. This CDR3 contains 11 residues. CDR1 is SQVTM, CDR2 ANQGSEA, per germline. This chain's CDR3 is CSAQDSTEAFF. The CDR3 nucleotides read TGCAGCGCCCAAGATTCGACTGAAGCTTTCTTT.

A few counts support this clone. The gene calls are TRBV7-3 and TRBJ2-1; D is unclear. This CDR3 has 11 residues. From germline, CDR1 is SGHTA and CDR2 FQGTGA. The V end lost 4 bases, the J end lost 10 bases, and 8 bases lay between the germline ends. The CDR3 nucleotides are TGTGCCAGCAGCTCAAGGAACGAGCAGTTCTTC. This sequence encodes CASSSRNEQFF.

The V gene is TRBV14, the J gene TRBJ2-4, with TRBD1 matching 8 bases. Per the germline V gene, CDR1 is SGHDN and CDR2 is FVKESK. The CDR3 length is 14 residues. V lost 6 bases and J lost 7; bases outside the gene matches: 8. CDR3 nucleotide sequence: TGTGCCAGCAGTCCGACAGGGGTTGGGAACATTCAGTACTTC. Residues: CASSPTGVGNIQYF. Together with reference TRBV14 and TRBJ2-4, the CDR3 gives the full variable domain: EAGVTQFPSHSVIEKGQTVTLRCDPISGHDNLYWYRRVMGKEIKFLLHFVKESKQDESGMPNNRFLAERTGGTYSTLKVQPAELEDSGVYFCASSPTGVGNIQYFGAGTRLSVL.

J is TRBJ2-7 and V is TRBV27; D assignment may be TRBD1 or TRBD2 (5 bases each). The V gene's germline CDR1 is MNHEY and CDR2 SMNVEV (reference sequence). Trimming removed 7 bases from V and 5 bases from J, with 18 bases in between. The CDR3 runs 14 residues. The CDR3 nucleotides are TGTGCCAGCACCCAAAACCGAGGGGACCACGAGCAGTACTTC. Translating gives CASTQNRGDHEQYF.

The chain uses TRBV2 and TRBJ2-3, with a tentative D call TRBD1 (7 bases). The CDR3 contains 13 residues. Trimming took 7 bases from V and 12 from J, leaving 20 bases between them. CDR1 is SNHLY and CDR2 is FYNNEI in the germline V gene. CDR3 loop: CASKGGGGRTQYF. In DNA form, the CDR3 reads TGTGCCAGCAAGGGAGGAGGGGGCCGAACTCAGTATTTT.

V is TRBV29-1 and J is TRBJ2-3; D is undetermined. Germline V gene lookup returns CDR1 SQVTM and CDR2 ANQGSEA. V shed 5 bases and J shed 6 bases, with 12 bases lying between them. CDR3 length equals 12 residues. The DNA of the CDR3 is TGCAGCGTTACGTACCCGCCGGATACGCAGTATTTT. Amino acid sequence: CSVTYPPDTQYF.

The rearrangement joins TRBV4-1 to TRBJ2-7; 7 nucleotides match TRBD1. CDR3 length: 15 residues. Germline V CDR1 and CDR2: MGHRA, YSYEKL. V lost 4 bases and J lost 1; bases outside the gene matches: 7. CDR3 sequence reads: CASSRGTAKSYEQYF. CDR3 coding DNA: TGCGCCAGCAGCCGAGGGACAGCGAAGTCCTACGAGCAGTACTTC.

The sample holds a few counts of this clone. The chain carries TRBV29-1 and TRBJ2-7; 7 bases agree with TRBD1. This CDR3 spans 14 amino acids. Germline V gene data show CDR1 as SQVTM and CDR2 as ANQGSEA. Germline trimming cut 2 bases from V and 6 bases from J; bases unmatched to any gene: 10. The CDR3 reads CSVEIPGGSSEQYF. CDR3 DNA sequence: TGCAGCGTTGAAATTCCAGGGGGATCTTCCGAGCAGTACTTC.

Here the CDR3 reads CASSEGPGGEQYF. As DNA, the CDR3 is TGCGCCAGCAGCGAAGGGCCCGGCGGCGAGCAGTACTTC. This sequence joins TRBV5-1 and TRBJ2-7; D gene uncertain. From germline, CDR1 is SGHRS and CDR2 YFSETQ. V was trimmed by 4 bases and J by 6 bases, leaving 14 bases between them. The CDR3 spans 13 residues.

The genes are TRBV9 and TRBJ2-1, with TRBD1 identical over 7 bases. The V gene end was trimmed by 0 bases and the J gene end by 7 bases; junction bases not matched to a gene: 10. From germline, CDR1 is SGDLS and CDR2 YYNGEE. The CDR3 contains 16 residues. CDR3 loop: CASSVGDSYLGNEQFF. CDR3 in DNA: TGTGCCAGCAGCGTAGGGGACAGCTATCTCGGGAATGAGCAGTTCTTC.

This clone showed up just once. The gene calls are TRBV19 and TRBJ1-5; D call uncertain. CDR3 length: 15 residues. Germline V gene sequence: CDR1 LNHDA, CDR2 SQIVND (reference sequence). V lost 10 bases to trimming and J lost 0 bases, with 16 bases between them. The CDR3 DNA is TGTGCCACCTCATGGGCGGGGTATAGCAATCAGCCCCAGCATTTT. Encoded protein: CATSWAGYSNQPQHF.

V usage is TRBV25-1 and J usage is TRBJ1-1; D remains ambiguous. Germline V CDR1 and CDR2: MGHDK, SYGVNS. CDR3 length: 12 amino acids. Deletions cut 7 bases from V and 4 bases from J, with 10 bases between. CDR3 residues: CASTVASTEAFF. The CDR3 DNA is TGTGCCAGCACGGTCGCCAGCACTGAAGCTTTCTTT. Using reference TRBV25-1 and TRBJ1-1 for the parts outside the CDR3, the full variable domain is EADIYQTPRYLVIGTGKKITLECSQTMGHDKMYWYQQDPGMELHLIHYSYGVNSTEKGDLSSESTVSRIRTEHFPLTLESARPSHTSQYLCASTVASTEAFFGQGTRLTVV.

This CDR3 is CASRESGGYTF. The DNA for the CDR3 is TGTGCCAGCAGAGAGTCGGGTGGCTACACCTTC. The gene calls are TRBV6-5 and TRBJ1-2, with D unclear. Trimming removed 6 bases at V and 7 bases at J, with 9 bases between. The CDR3 totals 11 residues. The V gene's germline CDR1 is MNHEY and CDR2 SVGAGI.

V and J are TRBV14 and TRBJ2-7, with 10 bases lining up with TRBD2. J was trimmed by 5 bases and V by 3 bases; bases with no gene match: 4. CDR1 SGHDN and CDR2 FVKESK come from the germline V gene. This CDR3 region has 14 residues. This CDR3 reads CASSQPGLAHEQYF. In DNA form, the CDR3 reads TGTGCCAGCAGCCAGCCGGGACTAGCGCACGAGCAGTACTTC.

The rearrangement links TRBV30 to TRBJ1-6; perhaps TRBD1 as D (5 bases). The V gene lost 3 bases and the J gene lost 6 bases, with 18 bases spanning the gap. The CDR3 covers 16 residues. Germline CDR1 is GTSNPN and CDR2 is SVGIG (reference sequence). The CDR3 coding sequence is TGTGCCTGGAGCGGGGCAGCCTCGAATTTTAATTCACCCCTCCACTTT. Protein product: CAWSGAASNFNSPLHF. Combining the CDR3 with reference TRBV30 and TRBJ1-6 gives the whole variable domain SQTIHQWPATLVQPVGSPLSLECTVEGTSNPNLYWYRQAAGRGLQLLFYSVGIGQISSEVPQNLSASRPQDRQFILSSKKLLLSDSGFYLCAWSGAASNFNSPLHFGNGTRLTVT.